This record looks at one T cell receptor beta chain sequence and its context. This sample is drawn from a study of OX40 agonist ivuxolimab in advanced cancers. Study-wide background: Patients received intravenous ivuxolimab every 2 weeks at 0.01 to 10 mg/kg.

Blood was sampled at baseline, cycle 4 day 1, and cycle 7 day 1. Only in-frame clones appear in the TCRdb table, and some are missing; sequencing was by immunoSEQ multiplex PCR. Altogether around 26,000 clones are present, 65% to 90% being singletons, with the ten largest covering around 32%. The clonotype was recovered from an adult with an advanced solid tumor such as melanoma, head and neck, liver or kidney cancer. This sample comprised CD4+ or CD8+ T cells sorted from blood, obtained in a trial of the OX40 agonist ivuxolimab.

CDR3 residues: CASSQGPVEEKLFF. CDR3 sequence (DNA): TGCGCCAGCAGCCAAGGTCCCGTTGAGGAAAAACTGTTTTTT. The V and J genes are TRBV4-1 and TRBJ1-4, with no clear D. V lost 1 base and J lost 8, with 11 bases in between. The CDR3 length is 14 residues. Germline V gene data show CDR1 as MGHRA and CDR2 as YSYEKL.